The source of this T cell receptor (beta chain) is a study of molecular identifiers for immune sequencing clone quantification. With 6 bases removed from V and 3 bases from J, the gap between germline ends came to 11 bases. Germline-derived CDR1 and CDR2 are SGHNT and YENEEA. The length of the CDR3 is 13 residues. Libraries from naive CD8 cells were generated from roughly 18,000 to 920,000 sorted cells (with 10%, 30% or 50% RNA). TCRdb fed the PCR reads into MiXCR, producing one record per CDR3 protein. This table holds fewer than 70,000 distinct CDR3 sequences, roughly 20% found once. Sequencing was performed on naive CD8+ T cells from blood, with Jurkat cell RNA spiked in. Subset here: FACS-sorted CD8+CD4-CCR7+CD45RA+ naive T cells. The receptor's source is a human donor in good health. Some libraries in this study had Jurkat cell RNA spiked in. V usage is TRBV11-3 and J usage is TRBJ2-5; D is unresolved. The CDR3 loop is CASRSFGEETQYF. For the CDR3, the DNA is TGTGCCAGCAGATCGTTCGGCGAAGAGACCCAGTACTTC.